This record covers a single T cell receptor beta chain. The sample is drawn from a study of glioma-infiltrating T cells after dendritic cell vaccination. Generated by immunoSEQ multiplex PCR, the TCRdb table keeps only in-frame clones and is missing some. The sample carries 75,000 to 95,000 clones, approximately 80% recorded once. CDR1 is SEHNR, CDR2 FQNEAQ, per germline (reference sequence). The CDR3 covers 18 residues. V lost 3 bases and J lost 4; bases outside the gene matches: 14. Specified time point: after dendritic cell vaccination, including at tumor progression/relapse. The genes are TRBV7-9 and TRBJ2-3, with 9 nucleotides matching TRBD2. The receptor comes from a human donor with glioblastoma. The sample in question was blood, obtained after dendritic cell vaccination. The CDR3 DNA follows: TGTGCCAGCAGCTTTATGCCGGCGGGGGGGCCCCGCCCAGATACGCAGTATTTT. Its protein is CASSFMPAGGPRPDTQYF.